Following are 32 T cell receptor beta chains from one sample sequenced in a study of neurological immune-mediated disorders. TCRdb re-called the 5' RACE reads with MiXCR, one entry per CDR3 protein. Of around 30,000 distinct CDR3 sequences in the sample, approximately 4.3% were seen once. Sequencing used PBMCs. Receptors originate from a man aged 18 to 30 in good health.

This clonotype was detected many times. The chain couples TRBV7-2 to TRBJ2-1, with 13 bases fitting TRBD2. V shed 4 bases and J 5 bases; nucleotides not matched to a gene: 2. There are 15 residues in the CDR3. CDR1 SGHTA and CDR2 FQGNSA come from the germline V gene. CDR3 protein: CASSSTSGGHNEQFF. As DNA, the CDR3 is TGTGCCAGCAGCTCGACTAGCGGGGGGCACAATGAGCAGTTCTTC.

This clonotype has a count of ten or more. The V call is TRBV5-1, the J call TRBJ2-3; D is unresolved. Germline CDR1 SGHRS, CDR2 YFSETQ. The CDR3 sequence is 18 residues long. Trimming cost V 1 base and J 4 bases, with 22 bases left between them. The CDR3 DNA is TGCGCCAGCAGCTTGTTTGTCTTTATAAGGAAGCAGGCAGATACGCAGTATTTT. This translates into CASSLFVFIRKQADTQYF.

This clonotype was counted many times. The rearrangement joins TRBV20-1 to TRBJ2-2, with 8 nucleotides matching TRBD1. The CDR3 spans 16 residues. Germline V CDR1 and CDR2: DFQATT, SNEGSKA (reference sequence). Trimming cost V 4 bases and J 4 bases; bases outside gene matches: 11. The CDR3 is CSAKDRDPQITGELFF. CDR3 nucleotides: TGCAGTGCTAAGGACAGGGACCCTCAAATCACCGGGGAGCTGTTTTTT.

This clonotype was detected ten times or more. The gene calls are TRBV20-1 and TRBJ1-4, with TRBD1 as a possible D gene (5 bases). V dropped 0 bases and J dropped 0 bases, with 14 bases sitting between them. Looked up from germline, CDR1 is DFQATT and CDR2 is SNEGSKA (reference sequence). This CDR3 contains 17 residues. The CDR3 DNA follows: TGCAGTGCTAGAGATCGGTGGACACAAGCAACTAATGAAAAACTGTTTTTT. Translating gives CSARDRWTQATNEKLFF.

J is TRBJ1-2 and V is TRBV20-1; 7 nucleotides align to TRBD1. This CDR3 is 14 amino acids long. V trimming: 4 bases; J trimming: 4 bases; junction bases outside the gene matches: 9. Germline V gene data show CDR1 as DFQATT and CDR2 as SNEGSKA (reference sequence). The CDR3 nucleotides read TGCAGTGCTATCGATCGAACAGGGGCCTATGGCTACACCTTC. Translated: CSAIDRTGAYGYTF.

This clonotype was seen ten or more times. The V and J genes are TRBV3-1 and TRBJ2-5; 7 bases are a match to TRBD1. Germline CDR1 LGHDT, CDR2 YNNKEL (reference sequence). CDR3 size: 15 residues. V lost 1 base to trimming and J lost 2 bases; unmatched junction nucleotides: 4. CDR3 sequence: CASSQGTGPQETQYF. DNA of the CDR3: TGTGCCAGCAGCCAAGGGACAGGACCTCAAGAGACCCAGTACTTC.

This clonotype was seen at least ten times. The chain employs TRBV20-1 and TRBJ1-4, with D possibly matching TRBD1 (6 bases). The CDR3 spans 14 residues. V dropped 2 bases and J dropped 8 bases, with 15 bases sitting between them. The germline V gene encodes CDR1 DFQATT and CDR2 SNEGSKA (reference sequence). Here the CDR3 reads CSARQGRVGEKLFF. CDR3 bases: TGCAGTGCTAGACAGGGGAGGGTTGGGGAAAAACTGTTTTTT.

This clonotype was seen repeatedly, ten times or more. The chain is built from TRBV29-1 and TRBJ1-4, with unresolved D. Germline V CDR1 and CDR2: SQVTM, ANQGSEA. CDR3 size: 12 residues. The V and J ends lost 6 bases and 3 bases respectively, with 8 bases between them. In nucleotides, the CDR3 is TGCAGCGTAGTGGTGGCTAATGAAAAACTGTTTTTT. Translation: CSVVVANEKLFF.

This clonotype was found many times. V and J are TRBV5-1 and TRBJ2-5; D is undetermined. CDR3 size: 14 residues. Trimming removed 0 bases from V and 5 bases from J, with 11 bases in between. Germline values: CDR1 SGHRS, CDR2 YFSETQ. CDR3 in amino acids: CASSLVGFGETQYF. The CDR3 DNA sequence: TGCGCCAGCAGCTTGGTGGGATTTGGGGAGACCCAGTACTTC.

At least ten counts were recorded for this clonotype. The rearrangement joins TRBV20-1 to TRBJ2-2, with 8 positions matching TRBD2. The CDR3 runs to 14 residues. Germline loops: CDR1 DFQATT, CDR2 SNEGSKA (reference sequence). V lost 6 bases, J lost 2 bases, and 5 bases stayed unmatched. The CDR3 loop reads CSAGRGANTGELFF. The CDR3 coding sequence is TGCAGTGCGGGGCGGGGGGCCAACACCGGGGAGCTGTTTTTT.

This clonotype has ten or more counts. The chain employs TRBV9 and TRBJ1-1; 7 bases line up with TRBD1. This CDR3 contains 16 residues. Germline V gives CDR1 SGDLS, CDR2 YYNGEE. With V trimmed by 0 bases and J by 3 bases, 8 bases remained unmatched. CDR3: CASSVAGYRGDTEAFF. The CDR3 nucleotides are TGTGCCAGCAGCGTAGCAGGTTACAGGGGCGACACTGAAGCTTTCTTT.

In this sample, this clonotype turned up many times. The J gene is TRBJ2-7, the V gene TRBV20-1; possible D gene TRBD1, 5 bases. Germline V CDR1 and CDR2: DFQATT, SNEGSKA (reference sequence). The CDR3 is 15 residues long. V was shortened by 0 bases and J by 0 bases, with 12 bases between the two germline ends. CDR3 nucleotide sequence: TGCAGTGCTAGAGATCTGGGTGACAGCTCCTACGAGCAGTACTTC. It specifies CSARDLGDSSYEQYF.

This clonotype was seen many times. This chain connects TRBV20-1 to TRBJ1-2; 9 positions match TRBD1. The CDR3 is made up of 14 amino acids. V was pared by 7 bases and J by 7 bases, with 13 bases of the junction left unmatched. Germline V gene sequence: CDR1 DFQATT, CDR2 SNEGSKA (reference sequence). CDR3 in DNA: TGCAGTGAACAGGGGGCTTCACTAGATAGTGGCTACACCTTC. It encodes CSEQGASLDSGYTF.

This clonotype has ten or more counts. The chain's CDR3 is CASSFGGRTDTQYF. The CDR3 DNA follows: TGCGCCAGCAGCTTCGGAGGGAGGACAGATACGCAGTATTTT. This rearrangement joins TRBV5-1 to TRBJ2-3, with TRBD2 as a possible D gene (6 bases). Trimming left V 2 bases short and J 3 bases short, with 10 bases between. Germline values: CDR1 SGHRS, CDR2 YFSETQ. The CDR3 extends over 14 amino acids.

The table lists this clonotype with a count of one. One end of the junction fails to match germline, which may point to a read error. This chain uses TRBV12-3 or TRBV12-4 with TRBJ2-1; possibly TRBD1 for D (6 bases). The CDR3 totals 17 residues. CDR3 DNA sequence: TGTGCCAGCAGTCTCGCCATAGGGGCGGGTGGGGACAATAAGCAGTTCTTC. Translated, it gives CASSLAIGAGGDNKQFF.

In its sample, this clonotype was seen many times. J is TRBJ1-1 and V is TRBV5-1; 10 bases fit TRBD1. The length of the CDR3 is 15 residues. Unmatched junction bases numbered 11, after V lost 7 bases and J lost 5 bases. The germline V gene has CDR1 SGHRS and CDR2 YFSETQ. The CDR3 spells CASGDDRGLGTEAFF. In nucleotides, the CDR3 is TGCGCCAGCGGCGACGACAGGGGGCTGGGGACTGAAGCTTTCTTT.

This clonotype was recorded at least ten times. This chain joins TRBV5-5 and TRBJ1-5; a weak D match, TRBD1 (5 bases). Trimming removed 5 bases at V and 5 bases at J, with 17 bases between. CDR1 and CDR2 (germline): SGHKS, YYEKEE (reference sequence). The CDR3 length is 15 residues. Here the CDR3 DNA reads TGTGCCAGCAGTCGAATCACAGGAAGGGATCAGCCCCAGCATTTT. Protein sequence: CASSRITGRDQPQHF.

At least ten counts were recorded for this clonotype. This chain connects TRBV19 to TRBJ1-5; 7 bases fit TRBD1. The CDR3 loop spans 15 amino acids. Germline CDR1 reads LNHDA; CDR2 reads SQIVND (reference sequence). The trim removed 6 bases at V and 4 bases at J, leaving 9 bases unmatched. CDR3 in DNA: TGTGCCAGTAGGGAAAGGGACAGTAGGAATCAGCCCCAGCATTTT. Residues: CASRERDSRNQPQHF.

This clonotype came up many times. The V and J genes are TRBV5-1 and TRBJ2-7; D gene ambiguous. Germline assignment: CDR1 SGHRS and CDR2 YFSETQ. Between the trimmed V and J ends, which lost 4 bases and 7 bases, there was a span of 18 bases. The CDR3 is made up of 14 amino acids. The CDR3, as DNA: TGCGCCAGCAGCGTGTCTAGTCGGGCGTTAGAGCAGTACTTC. Its translation is CASSVSSRALEQYF. Combining the CDR3 with reference TRBV5-1 and TRBJ2-7 gives the whole variable domain KAGVTQTPRYLIKTRGQQVTLSCSPISGHRSVSWYQQTPGQGLQFLFEYFSETQRNKGNFPGRFSGRQFSNSRSEMNVSTLELGDSALYLCASSVSSRALEQYFGPGTRLTVT.

This clonotype was found many times. The chain couples TRBV30 to TRBJ2-1, with a weak D call TRBD2 (5 bases). CDR1 is GTSNPN and CDR2 is SVGIG in the germline V gene (reference sequence). V lost 4 bases, J lost 5 bases, and 12 bases lay in between. This CDR3 has 13 amino acids. Here the CDR3 reads CAWNAHGDNEQFF. In nucleotides, the CDR3 is TGTGCCTGGAACGCCCACGGGGACAATGAGCAGTTCTTC.

This clonotype was detected many times. This chain joins TRBV7-2 and TRBJ2-7; D is ambiguous. Germline V lookup: CDR1 SGHTA, CDR2 FQGNSA. This CDR3 comprises 13 residues. Deletions cut 0 bases from V and 1 base from J, with 4 bases between. This CDR3 is CASSLADSYEQYF. As DNA, the CDR3 is TGTGCCAGCAGCTTAGCGGATTCCTACGAGCAGTACTTC.

This clonotype has at least ten counts. V usage is TRBV18 and J usage is TRBJ1-6; D is unresolved. Germline assignment: CDR1 KGHSH and CDR2 LQKENI. Trimming took off 3 bases at V and 8 bases at J, with 11 bases between the two ends. This CDR3 is built from 14 residues. The CDR3 here is CASSPETFDSPLHF. CDR3 coding DNA: TGTGCCAGCTCACCGGAGACATTTGATTCACCCCTCCACTTT.

This clonotype has a count of ten or more. This chain uses TRBV7-6 with TRBJ2-7, with no clear D. Germline CDR1 reads SGHVS; CDR2 reads FNYEAQ. The CDR3 totals 13 residues. V was pared by 4 bases and J by 0 bases, with 7 bases between. In DNA form, the CDR3 reads TGTGCCAGCAGCTCTCAGGACTCCTACGAGCAGTACTTC. Translation: CASSSQDSYEQYF.

There are many counts of this clonotype. The chain carries TRBV7-9 and TRBJ1-1, with a weak D call TRBD1 (6 bases). This CDR3 is built from 14 residues. Germline CDR1 is SEHNR and CDR2 is FQNEAQ (reference sequence). Between the trimmed V and J ends, which lost 5 bases and 0 bases, there was a span of 10 bases. Written as DNA, the CDR3 is TGTGCCAGCAGCCGAGGGGGAATGAACACTGAAGCTTTCTTT. Protein: CASSRGGMNTEAFF.

The chain combines TRBV7-6 with TRBJ1-1; 7 nucleotides match TRBD1. Germline loops: CDR1 SGHVS, CDR2 FNYEAQ. The CDR3 consists of 15 residues. V lost 8 bases to trimming and J lost 3 bases; unmatched junction nucleotides: 12. This CDR3 is CASPTGRPTDTEAFF. The DNA for the CDR3 is TGTGCCAGCCCGACAGGGCGTCCAACTGACACTGAAGCTTTCTTT.

This clonotype was counted at least ten times. The chain recombines TRBV10-3 with TRBJ2-7, with D possibly TRBD1 on 5 matching bases. The CDR3 consists of 14 residues. The germline gives CDR1 ENHRY, CDR2 SYGVKD. V lost 8 bases and J 0 bases, leaving 14 bases between the germline ends. CDR3 nucleotide sequence: TGTGCCATCTTGGGGTCAGGGCCCTCCTACGAGCAGTACTTC. Translating gives CAILGSGPSYEQYF.

This clonotype was found many times. This chain uses TRBV5-1 with TRBJ2-2; D possibly corresponds to TRBD1 (5 bases). This CDR3 has 14 amino acids. Germline V gene data show CDR1 as SGHRS and CDR2 as YFSETQ. Between the trimmed V and J ends, which lost 4 bases and 5 bases, there was a span of 12 bases. The CDR3 loop is CASSNAQGTGELFF. The CDR3 nucleotides read TGCGCCAGCAGCAACGCGCAGGGAACCGGGGAGCTGTTTTTT.

This clonotype was observed at least ten times. The rearrangement joins TRBV20-1 to TRBJ1-5, with D possibly matching TRBD1 (5 bases). Per germline, CDR1 DFQATT and CDR2 SNEGSKA (reference sequence). This CDR3 region has 12 residues. The V end lost 4 bases, the J end lost 5 bases, and 9 bases lay between the germline ends. The CDR3 loop reads CSATGTHQPQHF. In nucleotides, the CDR3 is TGCAGTGCTACTGGGACCCATCAGCCCCAGCATTTT.

Many counts were recorded for this clonotype. This sequence joins TRBV6-5 and TRBJ1-3; D call uncertain. The germline V gene encodes CDR1 MNHEY and CDR2 SVGAGI. Trimming removed 6 bases from V and 0 bases from J, with 9 bases in between. This CDR3 has 14 amino acids. CDR3 in amino acids: CASSRYSSGNTIYF. The CDR3 bases are TGTGCCAGCAGCCGATATTCCTCTGGAAACACCATATATTTT.

This clonotype was seen repeatedly, ten times or more. The V call is TRBV29-1, the J call TRBJ1-2; 7 bases agree with TRBD1. Germline assignment: CDR1 SQVTM and CDR2 ANQGSEA. V trimming: 4 bases; J trimming: 4 bases; junction bases outside the gene matches: 12. The CDR3 consists of 15 residues. CDR3 sequence: CSVGGGQWGSYGYTF. In nucleotides, the CDR3 is TGCAGCGTTGGAGGGGGACAGTGGGGTAGCTATGGCTACACCTTC.

CDR3 DNA: TGTGCCAGCAGCTCGGGCCGGGGGGGCTCCTACGAGCAGTACTTC. It is translated as CASSSGRGGSYEQYF. The chain is built from TRBV7-9 and TRBJ2-7, with 8 bases fitting TRBD2. This CDR3 is built from 15 residues. The V gene end was trimmed by 4 bases and the J gene end by 0 bases; junction bases not matched to a gene: 5. The germline V gene encodes CDR1 SEHNR and CDR2 FQNEAQ (reference sequence).

This clonotype was seen repeatedly, ten times or more. The chain couples TRBV18 to TRBJ1-1; D gene unclear. Germline CDR1 reads KGHSH; CDR2 reads LQKENI. V was cut by 2 bases and J by 0 bases, with 10 bases left in between. The CDR3 loop spans 15 amino acids. CDR3 sequence (DNA): TGTGCCAGCTCACCAGAACAGTATATGAACACTGAAGCTTTCTTT. The encoded protein is CASSPEQYMNTEAFF.